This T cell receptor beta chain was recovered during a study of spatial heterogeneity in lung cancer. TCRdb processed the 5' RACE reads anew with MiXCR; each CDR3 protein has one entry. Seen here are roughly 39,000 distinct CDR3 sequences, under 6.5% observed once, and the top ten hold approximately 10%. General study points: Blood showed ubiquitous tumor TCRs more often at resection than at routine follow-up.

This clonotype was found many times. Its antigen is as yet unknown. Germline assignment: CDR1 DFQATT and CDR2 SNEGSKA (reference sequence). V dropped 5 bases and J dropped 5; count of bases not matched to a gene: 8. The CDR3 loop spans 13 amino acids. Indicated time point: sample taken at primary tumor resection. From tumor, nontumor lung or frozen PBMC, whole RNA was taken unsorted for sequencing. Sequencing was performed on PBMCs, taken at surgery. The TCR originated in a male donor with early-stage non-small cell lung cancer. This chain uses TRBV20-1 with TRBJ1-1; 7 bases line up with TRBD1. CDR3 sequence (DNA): TGCAGTGCTTTCGCGACAGGGTGGACTGAAGCTTTCTTT. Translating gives CSAFATGWTEAFF.